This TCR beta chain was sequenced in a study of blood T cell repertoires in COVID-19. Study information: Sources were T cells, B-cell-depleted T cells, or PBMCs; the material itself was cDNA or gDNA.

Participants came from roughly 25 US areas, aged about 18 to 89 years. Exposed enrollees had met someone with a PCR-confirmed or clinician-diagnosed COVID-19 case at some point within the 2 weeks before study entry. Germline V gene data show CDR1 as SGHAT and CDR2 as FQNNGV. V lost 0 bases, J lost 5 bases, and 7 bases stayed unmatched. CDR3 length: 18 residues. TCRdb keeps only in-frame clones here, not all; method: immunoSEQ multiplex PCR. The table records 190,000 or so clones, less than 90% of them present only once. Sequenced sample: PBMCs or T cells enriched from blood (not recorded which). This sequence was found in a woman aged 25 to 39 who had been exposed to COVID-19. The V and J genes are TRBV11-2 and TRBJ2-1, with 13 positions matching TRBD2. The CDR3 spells CASSLDLTGLAGHNEQFF. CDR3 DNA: TGTGCCAGCAGCTTAGATCTTACGGGACTAGCGGGACACAATGAGCAGTTCTTC.